Each of the 25 T cell receptor beta chains below was sequenced from the same sample in a study of PD-1 blockade in classical Hodgkin lymphoma. Each patient's relapse followed autologous stem cell transplantation, and brentuximab vedotin exposure varied. The protocol was immunoSEQ multiplex PCR, while the TCRdb copy is restricted to in-frame clones and leaves out a portion. The profile shows 13,000 or so clones, around 86% of them singletons. The sequencing here drew on peripheral blood mononuclear cells (PBMCs), taken at baseline. The source is a human donor with classical Hodgkin lymphoma.

This chain's CDR3 is CASRDGNSPLHF. CDR3 in DNA: TGTGCCAGCAGGGACGGGAATTCACCCCTCCACTTT. V and J are TRBV6-5 and TRBJ1-6, with D uncertain. Germline CDR1 MNHEY, CDR2 SVGAGI. V dropped 6 bases and J dropped 7 bases, with 7 bases sitting between them. CDR3 size: 12 residues.

This chain links TRBV14 with TRBJ2-1, with TRBD1 identical over 7 bases. Germline CDR1 is SGHDN and CDR2 is FVKESK. Trimming took 6 bases from V and 2 from J; bases not matched to a gene: 13. The CDR3 runs to 17 residues. CDR3 in amino acids: CASSRPGQLLTYNEQFF. CDR3 nucleotides: TGTGCCAGCAGTCGCCCGGGACAGCTCCTAACCTACAATGAGCAGTTCTTC.

The V call is TRBV2, the J call TRBJ1-5, with D uncertain. Between the trimmed V and J ends, which lost 4 bases and 4 bases, there was a span of 8 bases. This CDR3 comprises 13 residues. Germline CDR1 is SNHLY and CDR2 is FYNNEI. The DNA for the CDR3 is TGTGCCAGCAGTGGGAGAGGTAATCAGCCCCAGCATTTT. It specifies CASSGRGNQPQHF. The full variable domain, with the rest looked up from reference TRBV2 and TRBJ1-5, is EPEVTQTPSHQVTQMGQEVILRCVPISNHLYFYWYRQILGQKVEFLVSFYNNEISEKSEIFDDQFSVERPDGSNFTLKIRSTKLEDSAMYFCASSGRGNQPQHFGDGTRLSIL.

A few counts support this clone. The genes are TRBV5-4 and TRBJ2-5; TRBD1 matches 7 bases. The trim removed 4 bases at V and 2 bases at J, leaving 5 bases unmatched. In germline, CDR1 is SGHNT, CDR2 YYREEE (reference sequence). CDR3 length: 14 residues. The CDR3 bases are TGTGCCAGCAGCCCGGGACAGCTTCAAGAGACCCAGTACTTC. It yields the protein CASSPGQLQETQYF.

The chain recombines TRBV27 with TRBJ2-7; unclear D gene. CDR1 is MNHEY and CDR2 is SMNVEV in the germline V gene (reference sequence). V dropped 3 bases and J dropped 3 bases, with 12 bases sitting between them. The CDR3 length is 14 residues. The CDR3 loop is CASSFRSANYEQYF. CDR3 bases: TGTGCCAGCAGTTTTCGGTCCGCAAACTACGAGCAGTACTTC.

This rearrangement joins TRBV29-1 to TRBJ2-3; 12 nucleotides match TRBD2. The CDR3 loop spans 16 amino acids. Germline V gene data show CDR1 as SQVTM and CDR2 as ANQGSEA. J lost 0 bases, V lost 6 bases, and 7 bases had no gene match. CDR3 loop: CSVTGLAGFSTDTQYF. The CDR3 coding sequence is TGCAGCGTGACGGGACTAGCGGGCTTTAGCACAGATACGCAGTATTTT.

The chain has TRBV18 and TRBJ2-7, with D possibly being TRBD2 (6 bases). The germline V and J ends were trimmed by 2 bases and 0 bases, with 8 bases remaining between them. CDR1 is KGHSH, CDR2 LQKENI, per germline. There are 14 residues in the CDR3. This chain's CDR3 is CASSPSTSSYEQYF. The CDR3 DNA reads as TGTGCCAGCTCACCATCGACTAGCTCCTACGAGCAGTACTTC.

The rearrangement links TRBV6-1 to TRBJ1-6; no definite D call. V lost 2 bases, J lost 10 bases, and 15 bases lay in between. The CDR3 is 15 residues long. CDR1 and CDR2 (germline): MNHNS, SASEGT. The CDR3 DNA is TGTGCCAGCAGTGAAATGGACTGGGTTGGATCACCCCTCCACTTT. Amino acid sequence: CASSEMDWVGSPLHF.

This chain connects TRBV28 to TRBJ2-2; 7 bases line up with TRBD2. With 8 bases clipped from V and 6 bases from J, the junction kept 18 bases outside the gene matches. Germline CDR1 MDHEN, CDR2 SYDVKM. CDR3 length: 17 amino acids. The CDR3 reads CASEGGSIGLGAGELFF. The CDR3 DNA reads TGTGCCAGCGAGGGCGGGAGCATCGGATTAGGCGCCGGGGAGCTGTTTTTT.

This clone was seen just once. This sequence joins TRBV6-5 and TRBJ1-5; D is undetermined. The V end lost 2 bases, the J end lost 1 base, and 9 bases lay between the germline ends. CDR1 MNHEY and CDR2 SVGAGI come from the germline V gene. The CDR3 contains 15 residues. The CDR3 DNA sequence: TGTGCCAGCAGTTACCGGCCGCTAAGCAATCAGCCCCAGCATTTT. Its protein is CASSYRPLSNQPQHF.

The chain recombines TRBV18 with TRBJ2-1; TRBD2 might be the D (6 bases). The germline V and J ends were trimmed by 3 bases and 10 bases, with 19 bases remaining between them. The CDR3 extends over 15 amino acids. Germline CDR1 and CDR2: KGHSH and LQKENI. The CDR3 region has the DNA TGTGCCAGCTCACCGTCCTTAGCGGACCACACAGAGCAGTTCTTC. Amino acid sequence: CASSPSLADHTEQFF. Combining the CDR3 with reference TRBV18 and TRBJ2-1 gives the whole variable domain NAGVMQNPRHLVRRRGQEARLRCSPMKGHSHVYWYRQLPEEGLKFMVYLQKENIIDESGMPKERFSAEFPKEGPSILRIQQVVRGDSAAYFCASSPSLADHTEQFFGPGTRLTVL.

This clone has just one count. The J gene is TRBJ1-4, the V gene TRBV5-1; D may be TRBD1 (6 bases). The CDR3 runs to 16 residues. Per the germline V gene, CDR1 is SGHRS and CDR2 is YFSETQ. V was clipped by 0 bases and J by 5 bases, with 14 bases between them. As DNA, the CDR3 is TGCGCCAGCAGCTTGGGGGCCGGGACAAAAAATGAAAAACTGTTTTTT. Protein: CASSLGAGTKNEKLFF.

J is TRBJ2-1 and V is TRBV4-2; TRBD1 matches 7 bases. The trim removed 4 bases at V and 8 bases at J, leaving 2 bases unmatched. The CDR3 runs 12 residues. Per germline, CDR1 LGHNA and CDR2 YNFKEQ. The DNA for the CDR3 is TGTGCCAGCAGCCTCACAGGGGATGAGCAGTTCTTC. Translated: CASSLTGDEQFF.

The V call is TRBV11-2, the J call TRBJ2-1; D may be TRBD1 (6 bases). Germline values: CDR1 SGHAT, CDR2 FQNNGV. CDR3 length equals 14 residues. V lost 1 base, J lost 7 bases, and 11 bases lay in between. CDR3 nucleotides: TGTGCCAGCAGCTTAGTGCAGGGGTGGAATGAGCAGTTCTTC. It yields the protein CASSLVQGWNEQFF.

The rearrangement joins TRBV28 to TRBJ1-1, with D possibly TRBD1 on 6 matching bases. Per germline, CDR1 MDHEN and CDR2 SYDVKM. The V end was cut by 7 bases, the J end by 1 base, with 13 bases between. The CDR3 covers 14 residues. DNA for the CDR3: TGTGCCAGCACCCTTGACAGGAGGAACACTGAAGCTTTCTTT. This encodes CASTLDRRNTEAFF.

The chain is built from TRBV5-4 and TRBJ2-7; 8 nucleotides align to TRBD2. V lost 0 bases and J lost 1; bases outside the gene matches: 6. The germline V gene has CDR1 SGHNT and CDR2 YYREEE (reference sequence). The CDR3 has 16 residues. CDR3 bases: TGTGCCAGCAGCTTGGGCACGGGAGGGCCTTCCTACGAGCAGTACTTC. Protein sequence: CASSLGTGGPSYEQYF. Based on the CDR3 plus reference TRBV5-4 and TRBJ2-7, the full variable domain is ETGVTQSPTHLIKTRGQQVTLRCSSQSGHNTVSWYQQALGQGPQFIFQYYREEENGRGNFPPRFSGLQFPNYSSELNVNALELDDSALYLCASSLGTGGPSYEQYFGPGTRLTVT.

This clone showed up just once. This chain connects TRBV30 to TRBJ2-7, with TRBD1 identical over 8 bases. The CDR3 sequence is 15 residues long. V lost 3 bases, J lost 2 bases, and 9 bases stayed unmatched. Germline CDR1 GTSNPN, CDR2 SVGIG (reference sequence). The CDR3 loop is CAWSKAGTGTYEQYF. In DNA, the CDR3 is TGTGCCTGGAGCAAGGCCGGGACAGGAACCTACGAGCAGTACTTC.

V gene TRBV6-1 combines with J gene TRBJ1-3; no firm D call. Trimming stripped 6 bases from V and 0 bases from J, with 12 bases between. The CDR3 extends over 15 amino acids. Germline V lookup: CDR1 MNHNS, CDR2 SASEGT. The CDR3 bases are TGTGCCAGCAGCGGCAGCAGACTCTCTGGAAACACCATATATTTT. It codes for CASSGSRLSGNTIYF.

Concerning this clone: Other DNA sequences in this sample translate to the same CDR3. The chain couples TRBV7-9 to TRBJ2-7; D is possibly TRBD1 or TRBD2 (5 bases each). The CDR3 extends over 15 amino acids. The V end lost 9 bases, the J end lost 0 bases, and 18 bases lay between the germline ends. Germline CDR1 is SEHNR and CDR2 is FQNEAQ (reference sequence). The CDR3 reads CASSTRDGSSYEQYF. CDR3 DNA: TGTGCCAGTAGCACCCGGGACGGAAGCTCCTACGAGCAGTACTTC.

The chain joins TRBV2 to TRBJ2-5, with D possibly being TRBD2 (5 bases). V was trimmed by 6 bases and J by 0 bases, leaving 14 bases between them. CDR3 length: 15 amino acids. Germline CDR1 is SNHLY and CDR2 is FYNNEI. The chain's CDR3 is CASSGQRRNQETQYF. The CDR3 nucleotides are TGTGCCAGCAGCGGCCAGAGGAGGAACCAAGAGACCCAGTACTTC.

The chain employs TRBV19 and TRBJ2-2, with D possibly TRBD2 on 6 matching bases. CDR3 size: 15 residues. Trimming removed 4 bases at V and 1 base at J, with 10 bases between. Germline V gene data show CDR1 as LNHDA and CDR2 as SQIVND (reference sequence). The CDR3 is CASSTAGRNTGELFF. CDR3 DNA sequence: TGTGCCAGTAGTACGGCGGGACGGAACACCGGGGAGCTGTTTTTT.

V and J are TRBV6-4 and TRBJ2-1, with TRBD2 matching 9 bases. V lost 4 bases and J lost 6; bases outside the gene matches: 4. The CDR3 loop spans 14 amino acids. Germline CDR1 MRHNA, CDR2 SNTAGT. The CDR3 is CASSASGRFNEQFF. The CDR3 DNA reads TGTGCCAGCAGTGCGAGCGGGAGGTTCAATGAGCAGTTCTTC.

The rearrangement joins TRBV2 to TRBJ1-4; D is ambiguous. The germline V gene encodes CDR1 SNHLY and CDR2 FYNNEI. The V and J ends lost 10 bases and 8 bases respectively, with 11 bases between them. The length of the CDR3 is 11 residues. CDR3 residues: CAKRLREKLFF. CDR3 in DNA: TGTGCCAAGAGACTACGGGAAAAACTGTTTTTT.

CDR3 in DNA: TGTGCCAGCAGCTTGGCCAAACAGCCTAATGAGCAGTTCTTC. Encoded protein: CASSLAKQPNEQFF. This chain uses TRBV5-6 with TRBJ2-1; no clear D. This CDR3 is built from 14 residues. Germline V lookup: CDR1 SGHDT, CDR2 YYEEEE. The V and J ends lost 0 bases and 7 bases respectively, with 11 bases between them.

The sample holds a few counts of this clone. The rearrangement links TRBV10-3 to TRBJ1-5, with D possibly being TRBD1 (5 bases). V lost 0 bases and J lost 9, with 6 bases in between. The CDR3 is 12 residues long. The germline gives CDR1 ENHRY, CDR2 SYGVKD. The CDR3 is CAISESGGPQHF. CDR3 nucleotide sequence: TGTGCCATCAGTGAGTCGGGGGGGCCCCAGCATTTT.